This is a list of T cell receptor beta chains from one sample in a study of cytomegalovirus exposure and HLA in healthy donors. Measured with immunoSEQ multiplex PCR; TCRdb has only the in-frame clones, and not every one. The sample yields approximately 100,000 clones, 77% seen once. Source material: PBMCs. The receptors come from a middle-aged man in good health and CMV-seropositive. The CDR3 runs from the conserved cysteine through the conserved F or W. A D gene is named only where the DNA matches it firmly. Clone size is not always given. Where it is, it says once, few, many or a class for expanded clones.

abundance | j_gene | d_gene | v_gene | CDR3aa | CDR3nt
- | TRBJ2-7 | TRBD1 | TRBV28 | CASSLPGQGSYEQYF | TGTGCCAGCAGCCTACCGGGACAGGGTTCTTACGAGCAGTACTTC
- | TRBJ2-3 | - | TRBV29-1 | CSVYKGAF | TGCAGCGTCTACAAGGGAGCTTTT
- | TRBJ2-7 | TRBD2 | TRBV4-2 | CASSRDTSGGAGQYF | TGTGCCAGCAGCCGAGATACTAGCGGGGGGGCAGGGCAGTACTTC
- | TRBJ1-6 | - | TRBV5-4 | CASSLNQGSYNSPLHF | TGTGCCAGCAGCTTGAATCAGGGGTCCTATAATTCACCCCTCCACTTT
few | TRBJ2-1 | TRBD1 | TRBV5-1 | CASSLPQGDDEQFF | TGCGCCAGCAGCTTACCACAGGGGGATGATGAGCAGTTCTTC
few | TRBJ1-2 | TRBD1 | TRBV7-2 | CASSLGQGGGYTF | TGTGCCAGCAGCTTAGGACAGGGGGGTGGCTACACCTTC
- | TRBJ2-1 | - | TRBV11-3 | CASSPHGSGDNEQFF | TGTGCCAGCAGCCCCCACGGGAGCGGAGACAATGAGCAGTTCTTC
- | TRBJ2-1 | - | TRBV5-1 | CASSLIGGAPYNEQFF | TGCGCCAGCAGCTTAATAGGTGGGGCCCCCTACAATGAGCAGTTCTTC
once | TRBJ2-3 | TRBD1 | TRBV5-8 | CASSGQGASTDTQYF | TGTGCCAGCAGCGGACAGGGGGCGAGCACAGATACGCAGTATTTT
few | TRBJ1-5 | - | TRBV4-1 | CASSPTGRNQPQHF | TGCGCCAGCAGCCCGACAGGACGCAATCAGCCCCAGCATTTT
- | TRBJ1-1 | TRBD1 | TRBV6-6 | CASSYRTGISTEAFF | TGTGCCAGCAGTTATCGGACAGGGATCAGCACTGAAGCTTTCTTT
- | TRBJ1-1 | TRBD1 | TRBV5-1 | CASSPSTGKAEAFF | TGCGCCAGCAGCCCCTCGACAGGGAAGGCTGAAGCTTTCTTT
- | TRBJ2-7 | - | TRBV5-6 | CASSLVRAYYEQYF | TGTGCCAGCAGCTTGGTGAGGGCCTATTACGAGCAGTACTTC
- | TRBJ2-3 | TRBD1 | TRBV7-3 | CASSLWDRARTDTQYF | TGTGCCAGCAGCTTATGGGACAGGGCCCGCACAGATACGCAGTATTTT
few | TRBJ2-7 | - | TRBV9 | CASSVGPVYEQYF | TGTGCCAGCAGCGTAGGGCCTGTCTACGAGCAGTACTTC
few | TRBJ1-5 | - | TRBV10-3 | CAISDGGPLYSNQPQHF | TGTGCCATCAGTGATGGGGGCCCCCTATATAGCAATCAGCCCCAGCATTTT
- | TRBJ2-3 | - | TRBV7-2 | CASSLKNPSGRTDTQYF | TGTGCCAGCAGCCTAAAGAACCCCAGCGGGCGCACAGATACGCAGTATTTT
- | TRBJ1-4 | - | TRBV29-1 | CSVEQGGNEKLFF | TGCAGCGTTGAACAGGGCGGTAATGAAAAACTGTTTTTT
- | TRBJ2-6 | - | TRBV7-2 | CASSTSWRSGANVLTF | TGTGCCAGCAGCACCTCATGGAGGTCTGGGGCCAACGTCCTGACTTTC
few | TRBJ2-5 | - | TRBV7-8 | CASSLGGDQETQYF | TGTGCCAGCAGCTTAGGCGGGGATCAAGAGACCCAGTACTTC
- | TRBJ2-3 | - | TRBV6-5 | CASSQPGTDTQYF | TGTGCCAGCAGTCAACCGGGCACAGATACGCAGTATTTT
- | TRBJ1-1 | - | TRBV7-9 | CASSLGVGSLNTEAFF | TGTGCCAGCAGCTTAGGTGTGGGCAGCCTGAACACTGAAGCTTTCTTT
once | TRBJ2-5 | - | TRBV11-2 | CASSLLGVFQTQYF | TGTGCCAGCAGCTTATTAGGAGTATTTCAGACCCAGTACTTC
- | TRBJ1-6 | - | TRBV4-3 | CASSRAGPPLHF | TGCGCCAGCAGCCGGGCAGGGCCACCCCTCCACTTT
once | TRBJ2-7 | TRBD2 | TRBV4-1 | CASSRRVTSGDTYEQYF | TGCGCCAGCAGCCGCCGGGTGACTAGCGGGGATACCTACGAGCAGTACTTC
few | TRBJ1-1 | TRBD1 | TRBV5-1 | CASSITPGQGEAFF | TGCGCCAGCAGCATAACTCCGGGACAGGGTGAAGCTTTCTTT
- | TRBJ2-3 | - | TRBV27 | CASWTVLGTQYF | TGTGCCAGCTGGACAGTTTTAGGGACGCAGTATTTT
- | TRBJ2-7 | - | TRBV28 | CASTTGGHSYEQYF | TGTGCCAGCACCACCGGAGGCCACTCCTACGAGCAGTACTTC
- | TRBJ1-1 | - | TRBV5-6 | CASSSRPSGSGAFF | TGTGCCAGCAGCTCTCGACCCAGCGGTTCTGGGGCTTTCTTT
- | TRBJ1-4 | TRBD1 | TRBV19 | CASTPTGFNEKLFF | TGTGCCAGTACTCCGACAGGGTTTAATGAAAAACTGTTTTTT
- | TRBJ2-7 | - | TRBV7-9 | CASSPRLQGPVGYEQYF | TGTGCCAGCAGCCCCAGATTACAGGGACCTGTGGGCTACGAGCAGTACTTC
few | TRBJ2-2 | TRBD1 | TRBV28 | CASRRGTGVVGELFF | TGTGCCAGCAGAAGGGGGACAGGGGTGGTCGGGGAGCTGTTTTTT
- | TRBJ2-5 | - | TRBV6-5 | CASSSPTRQAGETQYF | TGTGCCAGCAGTTCTCCGACACGGCAGGCCGGTGAGACCCAGTACTTC
- | TRBJ2-3 | TRBD2 | TRBV4-1 | CASSHHSGSTDTQYF | TGCGCCAGCAGCCATCATAGCGGGAGCACAGATACGCAGTATTTT
- | TRBJ1-5 | - | TRBV7-6 | CASSLAPAGRQPQHF | TGTGCCAGCAGCTTAGCTCCCGCAGGGCGACAGCCCCAGCATTTT
- | TRBJ1-5 | - | TRBV6-1 | CASSVSAGGQPQHF | TGTGCCAGCAGTGTCAGCGCTGGCGGTCAGCCCCAGCATTTT
once | TRBJ1-1 | - | TRBV14 | CASSRYGPGNEAFF | TGTGCCAGCAGCCGTTATGGACCGGGGAATGAAGCTTTCTTT
- | TRBJ2-5 | - | TRBV7-8 | CASSSRSGGPLETQYF | TGTGCCAGCAGCTCTCGATCAGGGGGGCCGTTGGAGACCCAGTACTTC
few | TRBJ1-2 | TRBD1 | TRBV19 | CASSTVDRGVETYGYTF | TGTGCCAGTAGTACGGTCGACAGGGGAGTGGAGACCTATGGCTACACCTTC
- | TRBJ2-5 | TRBD2 | TRBV25-1 | CASSELAGEETQYF | TGTGCCAGCAGTGAGCTAGCGGGGGAGGAGACCCAGTACTTC